This TCR beta chain derives from a study of cytomegalovirus exposure and HLA in healthy donors. V was pared by 1 base and J by 7 bases, with 8 bases between. Germline CDR1 MNHNY, CDR2 SVGAGI (reference sequence). The CDR3 contains 13 residues. This clone came up many times. Its specificity is not known. Although they were nominally healthy when sampled, donors likely had unrecorded immune exposures. Points from the study as a whole: TCR beta V- and J-gene trimming was later associated with a missense DCLRE1C variant. Across donors, most TCRs were seen rarely, yet some public ones were widespread.

This PCR relied on a set of 60 Vbeta primers and 13 Jbeta primers. Original analysis: Roughly 10 million shared chains were among about 80 million unique TCR beta chains counted in a later analysis. This table comes from immunoSEQ multiplex PCR, and its TCRdb copy is limited to in-frame clones, with some not included. That table furnishes V, J and clone size, whereas the DNA furnished D and trimming. This sample has around 170,000 clones, with roughly 71% found just once. The genes are TRBV6-6 and TRBJ1-3; unclear D gene. The sequencing sample was made of PBMCs. This clonotype originated in a girl aged 5-17 years in good health and CMV-seronegative. The CDR3 sequence is CASSYLGGNTIYF. CDR3 DNA: TGTGCCAGCAGTTACTTAGGAGGGAACACCATATATTTT.